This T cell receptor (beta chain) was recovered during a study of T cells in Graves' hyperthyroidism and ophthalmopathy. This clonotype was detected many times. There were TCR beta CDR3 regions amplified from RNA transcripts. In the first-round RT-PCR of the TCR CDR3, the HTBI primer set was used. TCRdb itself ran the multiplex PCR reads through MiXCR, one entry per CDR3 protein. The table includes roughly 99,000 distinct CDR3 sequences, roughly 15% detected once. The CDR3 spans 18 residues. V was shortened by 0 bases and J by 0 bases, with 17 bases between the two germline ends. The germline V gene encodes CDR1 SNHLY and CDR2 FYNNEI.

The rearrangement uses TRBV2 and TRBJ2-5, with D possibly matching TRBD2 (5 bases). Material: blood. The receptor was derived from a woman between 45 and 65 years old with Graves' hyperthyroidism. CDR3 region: CASSEARFSRLNQETQYF. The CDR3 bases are TGTGCCAGCAGTGAAGCCAGGTTCAGCAGACTAAACCAAGAGACCCAGTACTTC.